This T cell receptor beta chain is drawn from a study of OX40 agonist ivuxolimab in advanced cancers. Across the whole study: Ivuxolimab, an agonistic anti-OX40 (CD134) antibody, was given to patients. Findings and limits, study-wide: Antigens targeted by the expanded peripheral T cells were not determined.

Worth noting for this clone: Its target is unknown.

The assay was immunoSEQ multiplex PCR, and TCRdb's table has in-frame clones only and misses some. The sample consists of about 96,000 clones, 90% of them appearing once. V was shortened by 7 bases and J by 3 bases, with 13 bases between the two germline ends. The CDR3 is 13 amino acids. Germline V CDR1 and CDR2: MNHNS, SASEGT. The sequences come from CD4+ or CD8+ T cells sorted from blood, collected in a trial of the OX40 agonist ivuxolimab. The TCR sequence derives from an adult with an advanced solid tumor such as melanoma, head and neck, liver or kidney cancer. The rearrangement uses TRBV6-1 and TRBJ2-7; no definite D call. The CDR3 is CASKDVSNYEQYF. DNA of the CDR3: TGTGCCAGCAAAGACGTAAGTAACTACGAGCAGTACTTC.